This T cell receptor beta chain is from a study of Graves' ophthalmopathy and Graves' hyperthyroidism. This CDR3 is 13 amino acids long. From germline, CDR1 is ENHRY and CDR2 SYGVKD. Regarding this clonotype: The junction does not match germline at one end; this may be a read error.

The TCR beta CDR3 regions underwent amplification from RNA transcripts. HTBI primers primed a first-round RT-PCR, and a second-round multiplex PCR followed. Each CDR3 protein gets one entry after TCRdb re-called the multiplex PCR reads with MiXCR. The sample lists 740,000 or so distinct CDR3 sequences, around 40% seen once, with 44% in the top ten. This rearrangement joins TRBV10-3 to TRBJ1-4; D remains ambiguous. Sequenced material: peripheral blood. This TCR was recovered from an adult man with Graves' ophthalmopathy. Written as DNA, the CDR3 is TGTGCCAGCAGTGTCTTCACAAATGAAAAACTGTTTTTT. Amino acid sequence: CASSVFTNEKLFF.